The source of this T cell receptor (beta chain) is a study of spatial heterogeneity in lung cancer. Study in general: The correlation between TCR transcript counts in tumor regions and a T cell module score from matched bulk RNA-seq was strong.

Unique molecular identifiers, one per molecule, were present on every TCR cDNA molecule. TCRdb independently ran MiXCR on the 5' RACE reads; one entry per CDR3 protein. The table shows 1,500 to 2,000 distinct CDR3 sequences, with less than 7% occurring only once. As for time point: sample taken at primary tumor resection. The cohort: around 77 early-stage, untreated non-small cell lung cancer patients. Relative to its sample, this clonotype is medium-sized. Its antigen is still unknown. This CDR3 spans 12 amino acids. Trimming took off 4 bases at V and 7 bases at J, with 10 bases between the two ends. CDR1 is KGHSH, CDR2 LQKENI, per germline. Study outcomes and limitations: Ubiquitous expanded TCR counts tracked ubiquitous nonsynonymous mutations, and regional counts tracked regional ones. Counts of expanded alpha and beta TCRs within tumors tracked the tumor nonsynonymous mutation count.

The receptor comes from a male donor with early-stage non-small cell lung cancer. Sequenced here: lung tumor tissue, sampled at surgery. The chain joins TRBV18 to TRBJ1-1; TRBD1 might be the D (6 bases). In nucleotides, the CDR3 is TGTGCCAGCTCACAGAGCAGGGGTGAAGCTTTCTTT. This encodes CASSQSRGEAFF.